Listed here are 13 T cell receptor beta chains from one sample, sequenced in a study of control samples from healthy donors and cancer patients. Libraries were prepared by immunoSEQ multiplex PCR; TCRdb keeps only in-frame clonotypes and omits some of them. This sample has 95,000 to 150,000 clones, with around nine tenths found just once. The sample consisted of blood. The receptor set was obtained from a man aged 30 to 45 in good health.

The chain links TRBV25-1 to TRBJ1-2; TRBD1 agrees at 8 bases. J lost 6 bases, V lost 5 bases, and 8 bases had no gene match. The CDR3 is 14 residues long. Looked up from germline, CDR1 is MGHDK and CDR2 is SYGVNS. The CDR3: CASSPRRGHDGYTF. CDR3 coding DNA: TGTGCCAGCAGTCCCCGCAGGGGGCATGATGGCTACACCTTC.

The chain has TRBV11-2 and TRBJ2-2; no clear D gene. CDR3 length: 13 residues. Germline V gene sequence: CDR1 SGHAT, CDR2 FQNNGV. Trimming removed 0 bases at V and 5 bases at J, with 4 bases between. The CDR3 bases are TGTGCCAGCAGCTTAGACCCAACCGGGGAGCTGTTTTTT. Residues: CASSLDPTGELFF.

The chain is built from TRBV30 and TRBJ1-3; TRBD1 is a possible D gene (6 bases). Germline CDR1 GTSNPN, CDR2 SVGIG (reference sequence). The CDR3 length is 14 residues. V was shortened by 1 base and J by 3 bases, with 10 bases between the two germline ends. DNA for the CDR3: TGTGCCTGGAGTGACAGGGAAAGTGGAAACACCATATATTTT. This codes for CAWSDRESGNTIYF.

This clone has a single count. The chain links TRBV5-8 to TRBJ1-2; 10 bases agree with TRBD1. The V gene's germline CDR1 is SGHTS and CDR2 YDEGEE. After removal of 2 bases from V and 1 base from J, the junction contained 5 bases not matched to a gene. This CDR3 has 16 amino acids. The CDR3 sequence: CASSFAGTGDNYGYTF. CDR3 sequence (DNA): TGTGCCAGCAGCTTTGCCGGGACAGGGGATAACTATGGCTACACCTTC.

About this clone: Other nucleotide sequences from this sample produce the same CDR3. This chain links TRBV3-1 (or the pseudogene TRBV3-2) with TRBJ2-6; D unclear. The CDR3 sequence is 15 residues long. CDR1 LGHDT and CDR2 YNNKEL come from the germline V gene (reference sequence). V dropped 0 bases and J dropped 0 bases, with 3 bases sitting between them. The CDR3 bases are TGTGCCAGCAGCCAAGATAGCTCTGGGGCCAACGTCCTGACTTTC. Translating it yields CASSQDSSGANVLTF.

The chain has TRBV9 and TRBJ1-5; 7 nucleotides agree with TRBD1. This CDR3 comprises 17 residues. Germline trimming cut 4 bases from V and 0 bases from J; bases unmatched to any gene: 10. Germline V gene lookup returns CDR1 SGDLS and CDR2 YYNGEE. The CDR3 DNA reads TGTGCCAGCAGCTCGATCCGGGACAGACATAGCAATCAGCCCCAGCATTTT. It is translated as CASSSIRDRHSNQPQHF.

The chain carries TRBV7-7 and TRBJ2-7, with D possibly TRBD1 on 6 matching bases. This CDR3 is 14 amino acids long. V was trimmed by 5 bases and J by 0 bases, leaving 11 bases between them. CDR1 and CDR2 (germline): SSHAT, FNYEAQ (reference sequence). The CDR3 region is CASSPDRSSYEQYF. CDR3 coding DNA: TGTGCCAGCAGCCCAGACAGGAGCTCCTACGAGCAGTACTTC. Full variable domain (missing parts from reference TRBV7-7 and TRBJ2-7): GAGVSQSPRYKVTKRGQDVTLRCDPISSHATLYWYQQALGQGPEFLTYFNYEAQPDKSGLPSDRFSAERPEGSISTLTIQRTEQRDSAMYRCASSPDRSSYEQYFGPGTRLTVT.

This clone was detected only a few times. The V and J genes are TRBV12-5 and TRBJ1-3; 7 positions match TRBD1. Unmatched junction bases numbered 9, after V lost 9 bases and J lost 4 bases. The germline V gene encodes CDR1 LGHNT and CDR2 FRNRAP. The CDR3 contains 14 residues. CDR3 amino acids: CASLIGGSGNTIYF. DNA for the CDR3: TGTGCTAGCCTGATAGGGGGCTCAGGAAACACCATATATTTT.

The chain uses TRBV15 and TRBJ2-7; tentative D call: TRBD2 (6 bases). The ends were cut back, 3 bases at V and 4 bases at J, with 7 bases in the middle. In germline, CDR1 is LNHNV, CDR2 YYDKDF (reference sequence). There are 12 residues in the CDR3. Here the CDR3 reads CATSRGGYEQYF. CDR3 DNA: TGTGCCACCAGCAGGGGGGGATACGAGCAGTACTTC.

A few counts support this clone. The chain recombines TRBV30 with TRBJ1-2; 7 nucleotides match TRBD1. This CDR3 is built from 13 residues. Trimming cost V 2 bases and J 4 bases; bases outside gene matches: 4. In germline, CDR1 is GTSNPN, CDR2 SVGIG (reference sequence). CDR3: CAWSSGTAYGYTF. The CDR3 bases are TGTGCCTGGAGTTCCGGGACAGCCTATGGCTACACCTTC.

As for this clone: This may be a read error: a much more frequent sequence differs by one nucleotide. V is TRBV5-5 and J is TRBJ1-2; tentative D call: TRBD1 (6 bases). The ends were cut back, 5 bases at V and 3 bases at J, with 8 bases in the middle. The CDR3 loop spans 12 amino acids. Per germline, CDR1 SGHKS and CDR2 YYEKEE (reference sequence). This CDR3 reads CASSSGDYGYTF. The CDR3 bases are TGTGCCAGCAGTTCAGGGGACTATGGCTACACCTTC.

Remarks on this clone: The junction departs from germline at one end; a sequencing error may be responsible. The chain carries TRBV18 and TRBJ2-3, with 15 positions matching TRBD2. The CDR3 is 18 amino acids. The germline CDR1 and CDR2 sequences are KGHSH and LQKENI. The CDR3 loop reads CASSPRGLAGGQTDTQYF. As DNA, the CDR3 is TGTGCCAGCTCCCCACGGGGACTAGCGGGGGGCCAGACAGATACGCAGTATTTT.

This chain links TRBV2 with TRBJ1-2, with 8 bases that match TRBD1. V dropped 5 bases and J dropped 4; count of bases not matched to a gene: 6. Germline assignment: CDR1 SNHLY and CDR2 FYNNEI. The CDR3 runs 14 residues. This CDR3 reads CASSRQGMVYGYTF. In DNA form, the CDR3 reads TGTGCCAGCAGTCGACAGGGGATGGTCTATGGCTACACCTTC.